Given below is one TCR beta chain in context. Its matching antigen is unknown. Sequencing used cDNA as its template, made by extracting RNA and reverse transcribing it. TCRdb's table, derived via immunoSEQ multiplex PCR, lists solely in-frame clones and lacks some. The table includes some 190,000 clones, 45% to 75% detected once. Sample treatment: oral pan-JAK inhibitor, 5-10 mg twice daily. Trimming took 5 bases from V and 5 from J; bases not matched to a gene: 8. The CDR3 has 15 amino acids. The germline V gene encodes CDR1 SGHTA and CDR2 FQGNSA. This sample was included in a study of CD8+ T cells in alopecia areata. Looking at the study overall: The SALT score measured affected scalp surface percentage in treated patients. Study findings and constraints: Within the top 100, expanded CD8+ clones significantly decreased with tofacitinib, as did scalp clonality.

The chain uses TRBV7-2 and TRBJ2-5; 10 bases fit TRBD2. The sequencing here drew on CD4+ T cells sorted from blood, taken at week 4, from a patient treated with tofacitinib. The receptor's source is a human donor with alopecia areata. The CDR3 sequence is CASSQGSGRGETQYF. The DNA of the CDR3 is TGTGCCAGCAGCCAGGGGAGCGGGAGGGGTGAGACCCAGTACTTC.